This is a list of T cell receptor beta chains from one sample in a study of T-cell memory formation after mild COVID-19. TCRdb passed the 5' RACE reads through MiXCR, listing each CDR3 protein once. The repertoire consists of 350,000 to 450,000 distinct CDR3 sequences, with around 28% occurring once and the leading ten covering roughly 13%. The specimen sequenced was PBMCs or a T cell subset sorted from them (not recorded which). Receptors were obtained from an adult woman who had mild COVID-19 (a few samples of this study predate the infection). Cell type and time point are not known. The CDR3 runs from the conserved cysteine through the conserved F or W. D genes are given only for firm matches. Not all rows give a size; the values are once, few, many and, for expanded clones, a class.

V: TRBV5-6
J: TRBJ2-5
length: 16
size: -
D: TRBD2
DNA: TGTGCCAGCAGCTTAGGGACTAGCGGGAGCCGAGAGACCCAGTACTTC
CDR3: CASSLGTSGSRETQYF

V: TRBV2
J: TRBJ1-5
length: 13
size: -
D: -
DNA: TGTGCCAGCAGTGATAGGGTTGATCAGCCCCAGCATTTT
CDR3: CASSDRVDQPQHF

V: TRBV5-1
J: TRBJ2-2
length: 13
size: many
D: -
DNA: TGCGCCAGCAGCGAGGGAAACACCGGGGAGCTGTTTTTT
CDR3: CASSEGNTGELFF

V: TRBV4-1
J: TRBJ2-2
length: 17
size: few
D: TRBD2
DNA: TGCGCCAGCAGCCAAAGAAGCGGGGCAGGGAACACCGGGGAGCTGTTTTTT
CDR3: CASSQRSGAGNTGELFF

V: TRBV7-9
J: TRBJ2-5
length: 16
size: few
D: -
DNA: TGTGCCAGCAGCAACCCCCCGGACACCCCTCGTGCGACCCAGTACTTC
CDR3: CASSNPPDTPRATQYF

V: TRBV4-3
J: TRBJ2-1
length: 16
size: -
D: TRBD2
DNA: TGCGCCAGCAGCTCACTAGCGGGGGTCTCCTACAATGAGCAGTTCTTC
CDR3: CASSSLAGVSYNEQFF

V: TRBV15
J: TRBJ2-3
length: 15
size: -
D: -
DNA: TGTGCCACCAGAGAGGGGGACCGGGCCACAGATACGCAGTATTTT
CDR3: CATREGDRATDTQYF

V: TRBV5-1
J: TRBJ2-1
length: 14
size: few
D: -
DNA: TGCGCCAGCGCCAATGCGTTGGGCTACAATGAGCAGTTCTTC
CDR3: CASANALGYNEQFF

V: TRBV5-8
J: TRBJ2-3
length: 15
size: -
D: -
DNA: TGTGCCAGCAGCTTGCCGGGGTCTAGCACAGATACGCAGTATTTT
CDR3: CASSLPGSSTDTQYF

V: TRBV7-9
J: TRBJ1-1
length: 16
size: few
D: -
DNA: TGTGCCAGCAGCTTAGCGCCGAGGACCTACTACACTGAAGCTTTCTTT
CDR3: CASSLAPRTYYTEAFF

V: TRBV2
J: TRBJ2-1
length: 17
size: -
D: -
DNA: TGTGCCAGCAGTGAATCCCTTCAGCGGCTAATCTACAATGAGCAGTTCTTC
CDR3: CASSESLQRLIYNEQFF

V: TRBV18
J: TRBJ1-2
length: 12
size: few
D: -
DNA: TGTGCCAGCTCACCACCAAGTGGCGGCTACACCTTC
CDR3: CASSPPSGGYTF

V: TRBV12-3/TRBV12-4
J: TRBJ2-1
length: 16
size: -
D: -
DNA: TGTGCCAGCAGTGTAATCGGGCTAGCCTCCTACAATGAGCAGTTCTTC
CDR3: CASSVIGLASYNEQFF

V: TRBV20-1
J: TRBJ2-1
length: 13
size: -
D: -
DNA: TGCAGTGCTCACAACCCCTCTCTAGGTGAGCAGTTCTTC
CDR3: CSAHNPSLGEQFF

V: TRBV5-1
J: TRBJ2-4
length: 14
size: few
D: TRBD1
DNA: TGCGCCAGCAGCTCCCTCAGGGGGAAGGACATTCAGTACTTC
CDR3: CASSSLRGKDIQYF

V: TRBV7-9
J: TRBJ1-1
length: 12
size: -
D: TRBD1
DNA: TGTGCCAGCAGCTACCGGGACAGGGAAGCTTTCTTT
CDR3: CASSYRDREAFF

V: TRBV4-3
J: TRBJ1-6
length: 16
size: -
D: -
DNA: TGCGCCAGCAGCCAAGCACGCACCTCCGGGGTAGGGGACCTCCACTTT
CDR3: CASSQARTSGVGDLHF

V: TRBV20-1
J: TRBJ2-7
length: 15
size: few
D: -
DNA: TGCAGTGCTAGTATTCGGGCGGACGGCTCCTACGAGCAGTACTTC
CDR3: CSASIRADGSYEQYF

V: TRBV9
J: TRBJ2-3
length: 17
size: -
D: TRBD2
DNA: TGTGCCAGCAGCGTAGGGACTAGCGGGAGCTTTGGAGATACGCAGTATTTT
CDR3: CASSVGTSGSFGDTQYF

V: TRBV18
J: TRBJ2-1
length: 13
size: -
D: -
DNA: TGTGCCAGCTCACCCCAGCTCTACAATGAGCAGTTCTTC
CDR3: CASSPQLYNEQFF

V: TRBV19
J: TRBJ2-2
length: 16
size: few
D: -
DNA: TGTGCCAGTAGTATAGTCGCCTTCCCGGAGGACGGGGAGCTGTTTTTT
CDR3: CASSIVAFPEDGELFF

V: TRBV29-1
J: TRBJ2-2
length: 12
size: few
D: TRBD2
DNA: TGCAGCGTTAGGGAGGGATCTGGGGAGCTGTTTTTT
CDR3: CSVREGSGELFF

V: TRBV29-1
J: TRBJ2-1
length: 13
size: -
D: TRBD2
DNA: TGCAGCGTTGGGGCGGGGGAGTACAATGAGCAGTTCTTC
CDR3: CSVGAGEYNEQFF

V: TRBV4-1
J: TRBJ2-1
length: 15
size: -
D: -
DNA: TGCGCCAGCAGCCAAGACGTCGTAGGTTACAATGAGCAGTTCTTC
CDR3: CASSQDVVGYNEQFF

V: TRBV4-3
J: TRBJ2-1
length: 17
size: few
D: TRBD2
DNA: TGCGCCAGCAGCCAAGATCTAGCGGGGATCTTCTACAATGAGCAGTTCTTC
CDR3: CASSQDLAGIFYNEQFF

V: TRBV4-1
J: TRBJ1-1
length: 13
size: few
D: -
DNA: TGCGCCAGCAGCCAAAGGTCGGGGTTTGAAGCTTTCTTT
CDR3: CASSQRSGFEAFF

V: TRBV20-1
J: TRBJ2-1
length: 17
size: -
D: TRBD1
DNA: TGCAGTGCTAGAGATTATGCCGGGACAGGGTTTATCGATGAGCAGTTCTTC
CDR3: CSARDYAGTGFIDEQFF

V: TRBV4-1
J: TRBJ1-1
length: 16
size: few
D: -
DNA: TGCGCCAGCAGCCACGTCGGGGGGCGAAAGGGCACTGAAGCTTTCTTT
CDR3: CASSHVGGRKGTEAFF

V: TRBV27
J: TRBJ2-7
length: 13
size: -
D: -
DNA: TGTGCCAGCAGCTCAAGGATGGGCTACGAGCAGTACTTC
CDR3: CASSSRMGYEQYF

V: TRBV10-3
J: TRBJ1-3
length: 15
size: -
D: TRBD1
DNA: TGTGCCATCAGGCCCTCAGGGGGGTCTGGAAACACCATATATTTT
CDR3: CAIRPSGGSGNTIYF

V: TRBV5-6
J: TRBJ1-1
length: 12
size: -
D: -
DNA: TGTGCCAGCAGCTTGGTGCCCACTGAAGCTTTCTTT
CDR3: CASSLVPTEAFF

V: TRBV29-1
J: TRBJ2-1
length: 15
size: -
D: -
DNA: -
CDR3: CSVEDVGQGNNEQSF

V: TRBV5-4
J: TRBJ1-5
length: 16
size: -
D: -
DNA: TGTGCCAGCAGTAAGGGTCCGGGGGTCGACAATCAGCCCCAGCATTTT
CDR3: CASSKGPGVDNQPQHF

V: TRBV7-8
J: TRBJ1-1
length: 15
size: -
D: -
DNA: TGTGCCAGCAGCTTAGGGAGGGGGACGAACACTGAAGCTTTCTTT
CDR3: CASSLGRGTNTEAFF

V: TRBV7-9
J: TRBJ2-7
length: 12
size: -
D: -
DNA: TGTGCCAGCAGGTTCGACTCCTACGAGCAGTACTTC
CDR3: CASRFDSYEQYF

V: TRBV11-2
J: TRBJ2-7
length: 16
size: -
D: -
DNA: TGTGCCAGCAGCCCCCAAGGAGGGACCTGGGACTACGAGCAGTACTTC
CDR3: CASSPQGGTWDYEQYF

V: TRBV15
J: TRBJ2-3
length: 15
size: -
D: -
DNA: TGTGCCACCAGCAGAGACGGCGGGGTACGTAATACGCAGTATTTT
CDR3: CATSRDGGVRNTQYF

V: TRBV20-1
J: TRBJ1-1
length: 15
size: -
D: -
DNA: TGCAGTGCAACGGCCCCGGGACTCCGGAACACTGAAGCTTTCTTT
CDR3: CSATAPGLRNTEAFF

V: TRBV24-1
J: TRBJ2-1
length: 12
size: many
D: -
DNA: TGTGCCACCGCGGGGGCTTACAATGAGCAGTTCTTC
CDR3: CATAGAYNEQFF

V: TRBV3-1
J: TRBJ2-3
length: 16
size: -
D: TRBD2
DNA: TGTGCCAGCAGCCAAAACCTAGCGGGGAGCACAGATACGCAGTATTTT
CDR3: CASSQNLAGSTDTQYF

V: TRBV20-1
J: TRBJ2-3
length: 12
size: -
D: TRBD1
DNA: TGCAGTCTGGGGGACAGTGGAGATACGCAGTATTTT
CDR3: CSLGDSGDTQYF